This is a list of T cell receptor beta chains from one sample in a study of T-cell memory formation after mild COVID-19. One entry per CDR3 protein results from TCRdb running MiXCR on the 5' RACE reads. The sample has approximately 340,000 distinct CDR3 sequences, roughly 15% seen once. Sequences were obtained from PBMCs or a T cell subset sorted from them (not recorded which). The source of these receptors is a young man who had mild COVID-19 (a few samples of this study predate the infection). Cell type and time point are not known. Both conserved end residues are part of each CDR3. A D gene is named only where the DNA matches it firmly. Clone size is shown for a subset of rows, as once, few, many or a class of expanded clone.

>.|few|TRBJ1-6|TRBV7-2
CASSLEGLSSPLHF
TGTGCCAGCAGCTTAGAAGGTCTAAGCTCACCCCTCCACTTT
>TRBD1|few|TRBJ1-1|TRBV7-6
CASSSRQGRFTEAFF
TGTGCCAGCAGCTCCCGACAGGGGCGGTTCACTGAAGCTTTCTTT
>TRBD1|many|TRBJ2-7|TRBV12-3/TRBV12-4
CASSPGQIYEQYF
TGTGCCAGCAGTCCGGGACAGATTTACGAGCAGTACTTC
>TRBD1|.|TRBJ1-2|TRBV7-2
CASSGRDRPYGYTF
TGTGCCAGCAGCGGCCGGGACAGGCCATATGGCTACACCTTC
>TRBD2|.|TRBJ2-3|TRBV11-2
CASSPGHLAGGSSTDTQYF
TGTGCCAGCAGCCCCGGTCATCTAGCGGGGGGGAGTAGCACAGATACGCAGTATTTT
>TRBD2|.|TRBJ2-7|TRBV6-2/TRBV6-3
CASSSGTSYEQYF
TGTGCCAGCAGTTCCGGGACTAGCTACGAGCAGTACTTC
>TRBD2|.|TRBJ2-7|TRBV9
CASSVGGGDYEQYF
TGTGCCAGCAGCGTAGGGGGGGGAGACTACGAGCAGTACTTC
>.|few|TRBJ1-1|TRBV6-6
CASSYERGWANTEAFF
TGTGCCAGCAGTTACGAGAGGGGTTGGGCGAACACTGAAGCTTTCTTT
>.|.|TRBJ2-5|TRBV7-3
CASSRTPGEETQYF
TGTGCCAGCAGCCGAACCCCAGGGGAAGAGACCCAGTACTTC
>.|.|TRBJ2-2|TRBV6-4
CASARDEGTGELFF
TGTGCCAGCGCGAGGGACGAGGGCACCGGGGAGCTGTTTTTT
>.|few|TRBJ2-2|TRBV7-2
CASSTAGTMTGELFF
TGTGCCAGCAGCACCGCCGGGACAATGACCGGGGAGCTGTTTTTT
>TRBD1|few|TRBJ1-5|TRBV23-1
CASVTGRNQPQHF
TGCGCCAGCGTGACAGGGCGCAATCAGCCCCAGCATTTT
>.|.|TRBJ1-1|TRBV6-5
CASRFPGTEAFF
TGTGCCAGCAGGTTCCCTGGCACTGAAGCTTTCTTT
>.|.|TRBJ1-1|TRBV5-1
CASTEGVEAFF
TGCGCCAGCACCGAAGGGGTCGAAGCTTTCTTT
>.|.|TRBJ2-7|TRBV6-5
CASSYAGHYEQYF
TGTGCCAGCAGTTACGCGGGACACTACGAGCAGTACTTC
>.|.|TRBJ1-1|TRBV7-9
CASSLASRGAMNTEAFF
TGTGCCAGCAGCTTAGCTTCCCGGGGGGCAATGAACACTGAAGCTTTCTTT
>.|few|TRBJ2-1|TRBV9
CASSPWGAGINEQFF
TGTGCCAGCAGCCCATGGGGGGCAGGGATCAATGAGCAGTTCTTC
>.|few|TRBJ2-3|TRBV5-1
CASSRATRADTQYF
TGCGCCAGCAGCAGGGCTACGCGGGCAGATACGCAGTATTTT
>.|.|TRBJ1-1|TRBV12-3/TRBV12-4
CASSLNHDSNTEAFF
TGTGCCAGCAGCCTAAATCATGACAGTAACACTGAAGCTTTCTTT
>TRBD2|many|TRBJ2-1|TRBV7-9
CASSLWLAGFYNEQFF
TGTGCCAGCAGCTTATGGCTAGCGGGGTTCTACAATGAGCAGTTCTTC
>TRBD2|few|TRBJ2-4|TRBV7-9
CASSLSGGGDIQYF
TGTGCCAGCAGCTTGTCCGGCGGGGGTGACATTCAGTACTTC
>TRBD1|.|TRBJ2-4|TRBV5-1
CASSLRTGRAKNIQYF
TGCGCCAGCAGCTTGCGGACAGGACGGGCCAAAAACATTCAGTACTTC
>.|many|TRBJ1-3|TRBV5-1
CASSQEFSGNTIYF
TGCGCCAGCAGCCAAGAGTTCTCTGGAAACACCATATATTTT
>TRBD2|.|TRBJ2-5|TRBV20-1
CSAREGLGSETQYF
TGCAGTGCTAGGGAAGGACTAGGATCAGAGACCCAGTACTTC
>.|few|TRBJ1-2|TRBV7-9
CASSSHRGTGYGYTF
TGTGCCAGCAGCTCCCACCGGGGAACGGGCTATGGCTACACCTTC
>.|few|TRBJ1-5|TRBV12-3/TRBV12-4
CASSFGRQGNQPQHF
TGTGCCAGCAGTTTTGGTCGACAGGGCAATCAGCCCCAGCATTTT
>.|few|TRBJ2-2|TRBV9
CASSPRAGAGTGELFF
TGTGCCAGCAGCCCCCGCGCGGGTGCGGGCACCGGGGAGCTGTTTTTT
>TRBD2|.|TRBJ2-1|TRBV28
CASRFAGDEQFF
TGTGCCAGCCGATTTGCGGGGGATGAGCAGTTCTTC
>TRBD1|.|TRBJ1-4|TRBV24-1
CATRAGQTNEKLFF
TGTGCCACCAGGGCGGGACAGACGAATGAAAAACTGTTTTTT
>.|few|TRBJ1-5|TRBV12-3/TRBV12-4
CASSRSLGEQPQHF
TGTGCCAGCAGTAGGTCGTTAGGAGAGCAGCCCCAGCATTTT
>TRBD1|many|TRBJ2-2|TRBV7-2
CASSQRRQGSSPGELFF
TGTGCCAGCAGCCAGAGAAGACAGGGTTCATCCCCCGGGGAGCTGTTTTTT
>.|.|TRBJ2-2|TRBV15
CATSRGGNRNTGELFF
TGTGCCACCAGCAGAGGTGGGAATCGGAACACCGGGGAGCTGTTTTTT
>.|.|TRBJ2-5|TRBV5-6
CASSFPYQETQYF
TGTGCCAGCAGCTTTCCGTACCAAGAGACCCAGTACTTC
>.|few|TRBJ1-5|TRBV20-1
CSARDWAGQSNQPQHF
TGCAGTGCTAGAGATTGGGCAGGGCAAAGCAATCAGCCCCAGCATTTT
>.|.|TRBJ2-1|TRBV7-2
CASSSFTSYNEQFF
TGTGCCAGCAGCTCCTTTACCTCCTACAATGAGCAGTTCTTC
>TRBD2|.|TRBJ2-5|TRBV12-3/TRBV12-4
CASRFSGNLQETQYF
TGTGCCAGCAGGTTTAGCGGGAACCTTCAAGAGACCCAGTACTTC
>TRBD1|.|TRBJ2-7|TRBV6-5
CASSGPGQGLYEQYF
TGTGCCAGCAGTGGCCCCGGACAGGGCTTGTACGAGCAGTACTTC
>.|few|TRBJ1-6|TRBV19
CASSWGDARNSPLHF
TGTGCCAGTAGTTGGGGGGACGCTAGGAATTCACCCCTCCACTTT
>.|few|TRBJ2-7|TRBV4-1
CASSQEGRGGYEQYF
TGCGCCAGCAGCCAAGAAGGGCGGGGAGGCTACGAGCAGTACTTC